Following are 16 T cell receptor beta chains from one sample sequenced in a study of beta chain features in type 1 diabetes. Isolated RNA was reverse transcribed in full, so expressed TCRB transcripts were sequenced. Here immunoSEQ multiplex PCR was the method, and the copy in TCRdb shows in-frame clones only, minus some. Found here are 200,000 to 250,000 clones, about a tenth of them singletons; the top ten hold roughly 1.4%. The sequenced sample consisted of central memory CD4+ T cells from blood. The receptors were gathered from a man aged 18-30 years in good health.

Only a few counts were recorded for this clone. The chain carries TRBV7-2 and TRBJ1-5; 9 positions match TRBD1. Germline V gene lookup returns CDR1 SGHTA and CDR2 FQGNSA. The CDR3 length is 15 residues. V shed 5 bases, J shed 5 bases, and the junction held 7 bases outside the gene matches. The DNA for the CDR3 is TGTGCCAGCAGCCAGGACAGGGGCAGGGATCAGCCCCAGCATTTT. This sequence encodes CASSQDRGRDQPQHF. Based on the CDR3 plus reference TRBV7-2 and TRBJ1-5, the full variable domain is GAGVSQSPSNKVTEKGKDVELRCDPISGHTALYWYRQSLGQGLEFLIYFQGNSAPDKSGLPSDRFSAERTGGSVSTLTIQRTQQEDSAVYLCASSQDRGRDQPQHFGDGTRLSIL.

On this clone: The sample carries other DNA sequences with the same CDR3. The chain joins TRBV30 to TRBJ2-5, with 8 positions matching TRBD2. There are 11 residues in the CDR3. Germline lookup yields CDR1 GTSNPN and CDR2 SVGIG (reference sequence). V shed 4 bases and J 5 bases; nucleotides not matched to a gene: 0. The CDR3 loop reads CAWTGGETQYF. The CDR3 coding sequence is TGTGCCTGGACGGGGGGGGAGACCCAGTACTTC.

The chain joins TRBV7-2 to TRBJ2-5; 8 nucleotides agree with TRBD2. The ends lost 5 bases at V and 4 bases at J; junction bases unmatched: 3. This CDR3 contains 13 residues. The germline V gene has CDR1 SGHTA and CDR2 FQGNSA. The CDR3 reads CASSRGGVETQYF. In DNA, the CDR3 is TGTGCCAGCAGCCGGGGGGGAGTAGAGACCCAGTACTTC.

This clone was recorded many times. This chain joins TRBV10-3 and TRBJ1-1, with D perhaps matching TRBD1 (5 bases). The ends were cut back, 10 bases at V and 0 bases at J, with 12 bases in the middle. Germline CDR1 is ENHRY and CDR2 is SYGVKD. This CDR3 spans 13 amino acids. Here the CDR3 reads CATLGVMNTEAFF. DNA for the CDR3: TGTGCCACTTTGGGGGTTATGAACACTGAAGCTTTCTTT.

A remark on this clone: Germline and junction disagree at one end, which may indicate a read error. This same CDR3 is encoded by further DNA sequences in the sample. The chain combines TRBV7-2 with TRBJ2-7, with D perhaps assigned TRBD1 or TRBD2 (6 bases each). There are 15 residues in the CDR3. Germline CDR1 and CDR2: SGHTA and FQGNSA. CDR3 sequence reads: CASSQGLGGRYEQYF. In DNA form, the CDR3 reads TGCGCCAGCAGCCAAGGTCTTGGGGGGCGGTACGAGCAGTACTTC.

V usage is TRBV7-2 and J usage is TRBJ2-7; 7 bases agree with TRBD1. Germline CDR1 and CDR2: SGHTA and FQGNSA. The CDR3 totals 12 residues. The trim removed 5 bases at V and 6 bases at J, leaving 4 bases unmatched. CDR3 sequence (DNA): TGTGCCAGCAGCCACCGGACAGGCGAGCAGTACTTC. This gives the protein CASSHRTGEQYF.

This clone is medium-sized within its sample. CDR3 coding DNA: TGTGCCAGCAGTGTTTCAGGGAAAGATACGCAGTATTTT. This gives the protein CASSVSGKDTQYF. The chain combines TRBV2 with TRBJ2-3, with D possibly matching TRBD1 (5 bases). The V gene lost 4 bases and the J gene lost 5 bases, with 10 bases spanning the gap. Germline V gives CDR1 SNHLY, CDR2 FYNNEI. This CDR3 is 13 amino acids long.

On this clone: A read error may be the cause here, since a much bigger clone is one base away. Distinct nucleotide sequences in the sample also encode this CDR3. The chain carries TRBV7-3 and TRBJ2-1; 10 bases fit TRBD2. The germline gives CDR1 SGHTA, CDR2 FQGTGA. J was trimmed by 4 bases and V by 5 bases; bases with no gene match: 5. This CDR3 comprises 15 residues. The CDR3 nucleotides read TGTGCCAGCAGCCCAGGGACTAGCGCTTACAATGAGCAGTTCTTC. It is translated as CASSPGTSAYNEQFF.

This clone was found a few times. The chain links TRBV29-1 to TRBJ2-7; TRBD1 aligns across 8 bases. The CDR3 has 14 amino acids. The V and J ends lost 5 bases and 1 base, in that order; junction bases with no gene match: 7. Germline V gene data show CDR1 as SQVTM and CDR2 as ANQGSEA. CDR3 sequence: CSVFGRQGSYEQYF. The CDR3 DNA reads TGCAGCGTTTTTGGGAGACAGGGGTCCTACGAGCAGTACTTC.

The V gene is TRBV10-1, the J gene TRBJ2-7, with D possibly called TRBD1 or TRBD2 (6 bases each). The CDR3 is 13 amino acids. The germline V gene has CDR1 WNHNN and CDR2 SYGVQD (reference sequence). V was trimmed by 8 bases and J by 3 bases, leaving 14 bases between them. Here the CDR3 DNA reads TGCGCCAGCGGTCCAGGAGGGGGCTACGAGCAGTACTTC. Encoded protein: CASGPGGGYEQYF.

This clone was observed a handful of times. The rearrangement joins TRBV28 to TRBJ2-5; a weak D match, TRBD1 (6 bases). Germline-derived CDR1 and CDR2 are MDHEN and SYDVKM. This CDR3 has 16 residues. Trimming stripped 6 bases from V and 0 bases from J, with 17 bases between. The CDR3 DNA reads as TGTGCCAGCAGACCCGGACAGTCCGTTAACCAAGAGACCCAGTACTTC. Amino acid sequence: CASRPGQSVNQETQYF. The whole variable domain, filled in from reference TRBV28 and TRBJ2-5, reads DVKVTQSSRYLVKRTGEKVFLECVQDMDHENMFWYRQDPGLGLRLIYFSYDVKMKEKGDIPEGYSVSREKKERFSLILESASTNQTSMYLCASRPGQSVNQETQYFGPGTRLLVL.

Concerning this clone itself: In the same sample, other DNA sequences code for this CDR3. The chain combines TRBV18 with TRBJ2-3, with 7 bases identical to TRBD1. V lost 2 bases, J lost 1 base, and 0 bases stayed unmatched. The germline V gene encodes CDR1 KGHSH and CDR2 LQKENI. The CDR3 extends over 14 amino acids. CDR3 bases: TGTGCCAGCTCACCAGGGACAGGCACAGATACGCAGTATTTT. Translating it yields CASSPGTGTDTQYF.

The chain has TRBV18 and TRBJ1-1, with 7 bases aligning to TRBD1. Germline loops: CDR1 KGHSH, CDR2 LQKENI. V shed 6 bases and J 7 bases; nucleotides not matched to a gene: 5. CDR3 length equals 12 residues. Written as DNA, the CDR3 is TGTGCCAGCTCGCACCGGGACAGTGAAGCTTTCTTT. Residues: CASSHRDSEAFF.

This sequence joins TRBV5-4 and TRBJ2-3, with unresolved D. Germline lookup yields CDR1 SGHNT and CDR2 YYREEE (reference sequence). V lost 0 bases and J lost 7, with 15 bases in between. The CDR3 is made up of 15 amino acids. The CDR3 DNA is TGTGCCAGCAGCTTGGGCTCACGGATTGTGAATACGCAGTATTTT. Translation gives CASSLGSRIVNTQYF.

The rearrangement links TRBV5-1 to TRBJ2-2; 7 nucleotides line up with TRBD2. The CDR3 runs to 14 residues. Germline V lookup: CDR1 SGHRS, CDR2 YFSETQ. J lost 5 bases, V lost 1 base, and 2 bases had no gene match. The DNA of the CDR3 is TGCGCCAGCAGCTTGCTAGCGGATACCGGGGAGCTGTTTTTT. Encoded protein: CASSLLADTGELFF. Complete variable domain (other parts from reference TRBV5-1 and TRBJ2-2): KAGVTQTPRYLIKTRGQQVTLSCSPISGHRSVSWYQQTPGQGLQFLFEYFSETQRNKGNFPGRFSGRQFSNSRSEMNVSTLELGDSALYLCASSLLADTGELFFGEGSRLTVL.

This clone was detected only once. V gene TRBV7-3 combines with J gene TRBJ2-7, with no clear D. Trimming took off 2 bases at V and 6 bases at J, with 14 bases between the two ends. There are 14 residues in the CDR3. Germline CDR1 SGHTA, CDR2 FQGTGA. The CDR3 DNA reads TGTGCCAGCAGCTTAGACCCCACGACGGGCGAGCAGTACTTC. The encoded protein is CASSLDPTTGEQYF.